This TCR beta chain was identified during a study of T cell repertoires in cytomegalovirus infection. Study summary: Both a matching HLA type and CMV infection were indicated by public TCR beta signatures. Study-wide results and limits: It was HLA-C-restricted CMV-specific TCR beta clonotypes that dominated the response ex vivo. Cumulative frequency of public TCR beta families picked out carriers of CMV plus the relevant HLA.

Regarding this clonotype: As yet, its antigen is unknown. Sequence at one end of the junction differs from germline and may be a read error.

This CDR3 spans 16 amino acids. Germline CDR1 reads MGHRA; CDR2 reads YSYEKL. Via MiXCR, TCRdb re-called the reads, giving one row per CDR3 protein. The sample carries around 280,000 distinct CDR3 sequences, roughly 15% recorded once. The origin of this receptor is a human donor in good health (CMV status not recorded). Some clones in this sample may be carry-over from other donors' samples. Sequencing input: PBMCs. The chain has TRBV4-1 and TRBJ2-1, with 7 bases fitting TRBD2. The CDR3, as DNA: TGTGCCAGCAGCCGAGTTATCGCGGGAGACTACAATGAGCAGTTCTTC. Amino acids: CASSRVIAGDYNEQFF.